The entry below describes one T cell receptor (beta chain). There are 10 residues in the CDR3. V lost 4 bases to trimming and J lost 5 bases, with 2 bases between them. CDR1 is MNHNS and CDR2 is SASEGT in the germline V gene. The data were taken from a study of control samples from healthy donors and cancer patients. The assay was immunoSEQ multiplex PCR, and TCRdb's table has in-frame clones only and misses some. Found here are 30,000 to 40,000 clones, about 88% of them singletons; the top ten hold more than 1.5%. The sequenced sample was PBMCs. The clonotype originates from a woman in her forties with lung cancer. This rearrangement joins TRBV6-1 to TRBJ1-1; D is ambiguous. This CDR3 is CASSGTEAFF. The CDR3 nucleotides are TGTGCCAGCAGTGGAACTGAAGCTTTCTTT.